A single sample is the source of the 11 T cell receptor beta chains below, sequenced in a study of cytomegalovirus exposure and HLA in healthy donors. The PCR employed 60 Vbeta primers together with 13 Jbeta primers. Measured with immunoSEQ multiplex PCR; TCRdb has only the in-frame clones, and not every one. The table shows 85,000 to 130,000 clones, with over 60% occurring only once. The sequenced sample was PBMCs. The receptor source for this set is a woman younger than 35 in good health and CMV-seropositive.

This chain joins TRBV19 and TRBJ2-1; a weak D match, TRBD1 (5 bases). V lost 0 bases to trimming and J lost 9 bases, with 15 bases between them. The CDR3 spans 15 residues. Germline CDR1 is LNHDA and CDR2 is SQIVND (reference sequence). The CDR3 DNA is TGTGCCAGTAGTATAGAGGATAGGGGCAGAGGTGAGCAGTTCTTC. Amino acids: CASSIEDRGRGEQFF.

The CDR3 is CASAGLGYEQYF. The CDR3 bases are TGCGCCAGCGCGGGACTTGGTTACGAGCAGTACTTC. V is TRBV10-2 and J is TRBJ2-7; D perhaps matches TRBD2 (6 bases). The CDR3 totals 12 residues. Germline V gives CDR1 WSHSY, CDR2 SAAADI. V shed 8 bases and J shed 4 bases, with 12 bases lying between them.

The V gene is TRBV25-1, the J gene TRBJ2-3, with 7 positions matching TRBD1. Germline V gene sequence: CDR1 MGHDK, CDR2 SYGVNS. This CDR3 has 16 amino acids. J was trimmed by 2 bases and V by 0 bases; bases with no gene match: 5. The CDR3 DNA follows: TGTGCCAGCAGTGAATACGTCAGGGGGATCACAGATACGCAGTATTTT. Encoded protein: CASSEYVRGITDTQYF.

The chain combines TRBV19 with TRBJ1-1; TRBD1 aligns across 7 bases. CDR3 size: 11 residues. Trimming cost V 5 bases and J 11 bases; bases outside gene matches: 5. The germline gives CDR1 LNHDA, CDR2 SQIVND (reference sequence). The CDR3 is CASSVWGQAFF. The CDR3 bases are TGTGCCAGTAGTGTGTGGGGACAGGCTTTCTTT.

V and J are TRBV7-2 and TRBJ2-1, with 10 bases aligning to TRBD2. CDR3 length equals 15 residues. V gave up 7 bases and J gave up 8 bases; unmatched junction bases: 11. Germline V gene lookup returns CDR1 SGHTA and CDR2 FQGNSA. DNA of the CDR3: TGTGCCAGCACCTCTTACATAGCGGGAGGATATGAGCAGTTCTTC. This translates into CASTSYIAGGYEQFF.

Concerning this clone itself: The junction departs from germline at one end; a sequencing error may be responsible. The rearrangement links TRBV7-8 to TRBJ2-1; a possible D gene is TRBD2 (5 bases). CDR3 length equals 13 residues. The germline gives CDR1 SGHVS, CDR2 FQNEAQ. The CDR3 DNA reads as TGTGCCAGCAGCTCGGACTCCCACAATGAGCAGTTCTTC. Amino acids: CASSSDSHNEQFF.

This clone was found a few times. The V gene is TRBV4-1, the J gene TRBJ2-1; D gene ambiguous. The V end was cut by 1 base, the J end by 3 bases, with 13 bases between. Germline CDR1 is MGHRA and CDR2 is YSYEKL. The CDR3 is made up of 16 amino acids. The CDR3 region is CASSQGLRFLYNEQFF. As DNA, the CDR3 is TGCGCCAGCAGCCAAGGGCTCAGATTCCTCTACAATGAGCAGTTCTTC.

The chain joins TRBV6-1 to TRBJ1-1, with TRBD1 matching 9 bases. Looked up from germline, CDR1 is MNHNS and CDR2 is SASEGT. With 7 bases clipped from V and 4 bases from J, the junction kept 1 base outside the gene matches. The CDR3 has 12 residues. For the CDR3, the DNA is TGTGCCAGCAACAGGGGGCTCACTGAAGCTTTCTTT. Amino acid sequence: CASNRGLTEAFF.

The V gene is TRBV29-1, the J gene TRBJ2-5; 8 positions match TRBD1. Germline V gives CDR1 SQVTM, CDR2 ANQGSEA. CDR3 length: 14 amino acids. V gave up 7 bases and J gave up 2 bases; unmatched junction bases: 9. The chain's CDR3 is CSGIGTGQQETQYF. The CDR3 DNA follows: TGCAGCGGGATCGGGACAGGCCAACAAGAGACCCAGTACTTC.

The chain is built from TRBV7-8 and TRBJ1-1; D perhaps matches TRBD1 (6 bases). Between the trimmed V and J ends, which lost 0 bases and 3 bases, there was a span of 23 bases. CDR1 is SGHVS and CDR2 is FQNEAQ in the germline V gene. The CDR3 length is 19 residues. CDR3 loop: CASSLAPQGWEGPDTEAFF. The CDR3 DNA follows: TGTGCCAGCAGCTTAGCCCCGCAGGGGTGGGAGGGCCCGGACACTGAAGCTTTCTTT.

This sequence joins TRBV7-2 and TRBJ1-6; 7 nucleotides align to TRBD1. V lost 5 bases and J lost 7; bases outside the gene matches: 8. The CDR3 sequence is 15 residues long. The germline V gene encodes CDR1 SGHTA and CDR2 FQGNSA. The CDR3 region has the DNA TGTGCCAGCAGCAAATCCGGGACAGCCAATTCACCCCTCCACTTT. Translating it yields CASSKSGTANSPLHF.